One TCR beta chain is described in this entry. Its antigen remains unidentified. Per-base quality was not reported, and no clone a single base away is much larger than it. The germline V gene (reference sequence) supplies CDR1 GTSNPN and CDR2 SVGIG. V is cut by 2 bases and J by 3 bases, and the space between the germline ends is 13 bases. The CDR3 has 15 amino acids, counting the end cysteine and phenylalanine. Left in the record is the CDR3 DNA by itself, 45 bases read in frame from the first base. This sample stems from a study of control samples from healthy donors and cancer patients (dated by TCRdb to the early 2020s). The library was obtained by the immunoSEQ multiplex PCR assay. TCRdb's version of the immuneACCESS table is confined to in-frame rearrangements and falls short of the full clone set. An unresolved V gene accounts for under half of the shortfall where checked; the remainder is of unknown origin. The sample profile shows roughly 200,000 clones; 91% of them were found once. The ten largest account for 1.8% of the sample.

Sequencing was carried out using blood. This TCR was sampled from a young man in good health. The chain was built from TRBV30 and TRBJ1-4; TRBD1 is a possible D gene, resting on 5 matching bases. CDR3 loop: CAWSSGAAANEKLFF. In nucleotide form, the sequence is TGTGCCTGGAGTTCTGGGGCTGCAGCTAATGAAAAACTGTTTTTT.